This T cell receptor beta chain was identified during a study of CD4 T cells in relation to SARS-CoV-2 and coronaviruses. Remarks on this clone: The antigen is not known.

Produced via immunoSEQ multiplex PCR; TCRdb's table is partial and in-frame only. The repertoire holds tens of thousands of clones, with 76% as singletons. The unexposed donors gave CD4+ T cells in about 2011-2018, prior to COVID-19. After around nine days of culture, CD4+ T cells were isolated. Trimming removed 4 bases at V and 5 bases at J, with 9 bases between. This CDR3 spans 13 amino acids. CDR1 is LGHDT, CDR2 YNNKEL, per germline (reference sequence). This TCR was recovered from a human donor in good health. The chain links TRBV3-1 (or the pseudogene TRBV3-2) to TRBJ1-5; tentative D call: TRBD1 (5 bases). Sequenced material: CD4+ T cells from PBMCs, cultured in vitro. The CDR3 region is CASSRSTDQPQHF. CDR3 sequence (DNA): TGTGCCAGCAGCCGGTCGACAGATCAGCCCCAGCATTTT.